This T cell receptor beta chain was captured by sequencing in a study of glioma-infiltrating T cells after dendritic cell vaccination. Amplification used 60 V beta primers and 13 J beta primers. Data came from immunoSEQ multiplex PCR; TCRdb stores just in-frame clones and leaves some out. The sample yields around 73,000 clones, around 79% seen once. The germline CDR1 and CDR2 sequences are SGHRS and YFSETQ. Trimming shortened V by 3 bases and J by 0 bases, and 10 bases separated the two germline ends. There are 15 residues in the CDR3. V usage is TRBV5-1 and J usage is TRBJ1-3, with D unclear. The sample here was blood, taken before dendritic cell vaccination. The receptor was isolated from a human donor with glioblastoma. For the CDR3, the DNA is TGCGCCAGCAGCTCTGATTCCTACTCTGGAAACACCATATATTTT. This codes for CASSSDSYSGNTIYF.